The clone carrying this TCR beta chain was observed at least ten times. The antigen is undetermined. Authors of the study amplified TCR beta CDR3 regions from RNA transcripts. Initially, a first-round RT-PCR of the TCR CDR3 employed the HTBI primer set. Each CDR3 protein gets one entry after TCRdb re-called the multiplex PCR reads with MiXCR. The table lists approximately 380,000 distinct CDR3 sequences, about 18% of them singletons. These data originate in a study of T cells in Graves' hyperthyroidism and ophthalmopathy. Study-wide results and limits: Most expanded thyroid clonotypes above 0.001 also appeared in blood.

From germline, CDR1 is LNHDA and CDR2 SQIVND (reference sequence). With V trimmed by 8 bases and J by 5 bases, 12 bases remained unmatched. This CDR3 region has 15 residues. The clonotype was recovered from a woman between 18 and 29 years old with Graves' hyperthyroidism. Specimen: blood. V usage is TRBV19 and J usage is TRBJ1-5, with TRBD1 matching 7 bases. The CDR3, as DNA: TGTGCCAGTGGAAAGGGACAGTCAAGGGATCAGCCCCAGCATTTT. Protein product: CASGKGQSRDQPQHF.